A selection of T cell receptor beta chains follows, all from one sample in a study of cytomegalovirus exposure and HLA in healthy donors. Clones were sequenced by immunoSEQ multiplex PCR, and TCRdb holds only the in-frame ones, with some missing. The table lists around 150,000 clones, roughly 83% of them singletons. Sequenced input: PBMCs. Receptor source: a middle-aged man in good health and CMV-seropositive. CDR3s leave out the opening cysteine and the closing phenylalanine or tryptophan. Part of the rows lack a size; the others show once, few, many or a class for expanded clones.

V	size	J	CDR3
TRBV9	-	TRBJ1-6	ASSRTQVIGSPLH
TRBV23-1	-	TRBJ1-2	ASSQSKTGLWIGYT
TRBV25-1	-	TRBJ2-3	ASSEYKGGLDTQY
TRBV30	-	TRBJ2-7	AWSYTWREQY
TRBV11-1	-	TRBJ2-3	ASSLVGGPDTQY
TRBV7-3	-	TRBJ1-5	ASSPRGIRPQH
TRBV27	once	TRBJ2-1	ASSRGLAGGYEQF
TRBV5-1	-	TRBJ2-2	ASSLLPGVPGELF
TRBV6-1	-	TRBJ1-4	ASSERDRGFNNEKLF
TRBV30	-	TRBJ1-3	AWSVGAASGNTIY
TRBV2	once	TRBJ1-6	ASSIQGANSPLH
TRBV19	-	TRBJ2-3	ASSPEGRGWADTQY
TRBV27	-	TRBJ1-2	ASSTGQGGGYGYT
TRBV18	-	TRBJ2-7	ASSPGLAGALFY
TRBV2	-	TRBJ2-1	ASSSGLAGVGEQF
TRBV23-1	-	TRBJ2-5	ASSRPRDRGTKETQY
TRBV7-9	-	TRBJ2-1	ASTTRGPSGGNNEQF
TRBV12-5	-	TRBJ2-3	ASGLTGSDTQY
TRBV7-9	-	TRBJ1-2	ASSRWGGDLPAGYGYT
TRBV29-1	-	TRBJ1-1	SVTNSGDTEAF
TRBV12-5	-	TRBJ2-7	ASGLSFGGRAHEQY
TRBV27	-	TRBJ2-7	ASSRRGTYEQY
TRBV18	-	TRBJ1-2	ASSPPGQTPYGYT
TRBV18	-	TRBJ2-7	ASSPPEAFEQY
TRBV2	-	TRBJ2-7	ASTDRDSEQY
TRBV6-1	-	TRBJ1-2	ASSDRGPHYGYT
TRBV19	once	TRBJ2-3	ASSITGGATDTQY
TRBV19	-	TRBJ1-1	ASSLSRGTEAF
TRBV9	-	TRBJ2-5	ASSVAPLQQETQY
TRBV5-1	-	TRBJ1-5	ASSLSGGQSNQPQH
TRBV23-1	-	TRBJ2-7	AIKWPGHR
TRBV29-1	once	TRBJ1-1	SAPGQGSMNTEAF
TRBV5-1	-	TRBJ1-1	ASRKQPNTEAF
TRBV5-4	-	TRBJ2-7	ASSTAGGGGYYEQY
TRBV12-2	once	TRBJ2-7	ASRLVEDSSYEQY
TRBV5-1	-	-	ASSLASFPSVEQY
TRBV5-5	-	TRBJ1-5	ASSFRQGSNQPQH
TRBV29-1	-	TRBJ2-7	SVYSGTGDTYEQY
TRBV2	few	TRBJ2-5	ASSEGLAGAQTQY
TRBV4-3	-	TRBJ2-5	ASSQEWDRGFQETQY
TRBV25-1	once	TRBJ1-1	ASSDRVDTEAF